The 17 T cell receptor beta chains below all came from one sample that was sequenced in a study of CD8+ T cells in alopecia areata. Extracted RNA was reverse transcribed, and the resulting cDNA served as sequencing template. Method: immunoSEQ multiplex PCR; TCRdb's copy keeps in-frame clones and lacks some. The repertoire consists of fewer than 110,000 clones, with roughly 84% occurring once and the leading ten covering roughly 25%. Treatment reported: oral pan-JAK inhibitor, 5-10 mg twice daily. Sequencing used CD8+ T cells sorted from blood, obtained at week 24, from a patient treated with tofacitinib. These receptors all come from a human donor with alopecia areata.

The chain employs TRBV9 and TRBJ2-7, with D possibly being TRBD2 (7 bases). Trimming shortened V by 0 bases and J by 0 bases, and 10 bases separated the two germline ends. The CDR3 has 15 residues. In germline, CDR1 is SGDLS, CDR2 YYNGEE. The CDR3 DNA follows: TGTGCCAGCAGCGTAGGACGGGGGGCCTCCTACGAGCAGTACTTC. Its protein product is CASSVGRGASYEQYF.

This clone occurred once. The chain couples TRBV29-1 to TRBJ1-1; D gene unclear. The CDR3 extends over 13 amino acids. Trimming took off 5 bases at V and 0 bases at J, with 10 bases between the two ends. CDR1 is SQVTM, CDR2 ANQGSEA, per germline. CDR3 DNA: TGCAGCGTTCGTCCGGCCATGAACACTGAAGCTTTCTTT. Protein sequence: CSVRPAMNTEAFF.

The CDR3 region is CASSLGETSGGEYEQYF. In DNA, the CDR3 is TGTGCCAGCAGCTTAGGAGAGACTAGCGGGGGGGAGTACGAGCAGTACTTC. The chain combines TRBV7-2 with TRBJ2-7; 14 bases fit TRBD2. Germline V CDR1 and CDR2: SGHTA, FQGNSA. The CDR3 runs 17 residues. The V gene end was trimmed by 1 base and the J gene end by 4 bases; junction bases not matched to a gene: 6.

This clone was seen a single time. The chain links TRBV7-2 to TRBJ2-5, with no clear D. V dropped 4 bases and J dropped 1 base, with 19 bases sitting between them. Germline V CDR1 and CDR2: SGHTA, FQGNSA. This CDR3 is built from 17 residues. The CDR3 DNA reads TGTGCCAGCAGCTCGCCCCGAAGCCTAGGGTTCCAAGAGACCCAGTACTTC. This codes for CASSSPRSLGFQETQYF.

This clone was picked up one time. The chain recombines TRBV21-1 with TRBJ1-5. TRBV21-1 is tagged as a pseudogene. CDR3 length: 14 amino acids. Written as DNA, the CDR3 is TGTGCCAGCAACACGGGACGTTCAAATCAGCCCCAGCATTTT. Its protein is CASNTGRSNQPQHF.

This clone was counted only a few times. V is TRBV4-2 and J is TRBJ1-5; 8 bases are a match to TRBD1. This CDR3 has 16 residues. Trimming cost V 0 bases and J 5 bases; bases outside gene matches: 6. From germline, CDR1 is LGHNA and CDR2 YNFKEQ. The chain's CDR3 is CASSQETGGSYQPQHF. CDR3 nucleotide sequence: TGTGCCAGCAGCCAAGAAACAGGGGGATCATATCAGCCCCAGCATTTT.

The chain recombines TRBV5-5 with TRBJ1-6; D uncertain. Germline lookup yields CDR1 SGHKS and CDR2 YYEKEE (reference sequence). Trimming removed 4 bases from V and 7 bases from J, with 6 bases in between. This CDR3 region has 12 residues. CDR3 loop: CASSDKNSPLHF. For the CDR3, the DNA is TGTGCCAGCAGCGATAAAAATTCACCCCTCCACTTT.

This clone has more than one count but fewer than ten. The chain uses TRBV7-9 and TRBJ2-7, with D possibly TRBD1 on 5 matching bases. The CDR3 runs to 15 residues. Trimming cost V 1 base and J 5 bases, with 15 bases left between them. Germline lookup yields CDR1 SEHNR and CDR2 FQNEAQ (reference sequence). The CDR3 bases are TGTGCCAGCAGCTTAGAAGGGGCAGGGTCGAACGAGCAGTACTTC. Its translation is CASSLEGAGSNEQYF.

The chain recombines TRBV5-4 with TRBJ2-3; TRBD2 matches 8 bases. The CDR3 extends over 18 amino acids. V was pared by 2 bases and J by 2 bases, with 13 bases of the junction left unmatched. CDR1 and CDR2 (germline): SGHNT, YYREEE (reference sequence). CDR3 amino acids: CASSFPVGGGDHTDTQYF. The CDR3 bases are TGTGCCAGCAGCTTTCCGGTCGGGGGGGGAGACCACACAGATACGCAGTATTTT. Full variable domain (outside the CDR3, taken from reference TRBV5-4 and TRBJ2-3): ETGVTQSPTHLIKTRGQQVTLRCSSQSGHNTVSWYQQALGQGPQFIFQYYREEENGRGNFPPRFSGLQFPNYSSELNVNALELDDSALYLCASSFPVGGGDHTDTQYFGPGTRLTVL.

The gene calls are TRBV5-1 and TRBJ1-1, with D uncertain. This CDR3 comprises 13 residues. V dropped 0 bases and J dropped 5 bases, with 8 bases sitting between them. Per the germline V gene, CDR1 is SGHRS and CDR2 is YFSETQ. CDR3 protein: CASSLAVRTEAFF. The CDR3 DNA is TGCGCCAGCAGCTTGGCGGTAAGGACTGAAGCTTTCTTT.

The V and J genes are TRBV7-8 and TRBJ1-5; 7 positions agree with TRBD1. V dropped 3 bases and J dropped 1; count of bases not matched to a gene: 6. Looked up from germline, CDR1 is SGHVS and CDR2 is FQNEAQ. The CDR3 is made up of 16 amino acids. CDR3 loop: CASSLPGTVSNQPQHF. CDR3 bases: TGTGCCAGCAGCTTGCCCGGGACAGTCAGCAATCAGCCCCAGCATTTT.

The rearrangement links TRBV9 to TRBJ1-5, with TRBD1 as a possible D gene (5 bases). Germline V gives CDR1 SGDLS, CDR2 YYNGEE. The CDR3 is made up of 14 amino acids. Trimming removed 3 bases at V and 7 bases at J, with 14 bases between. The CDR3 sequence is CASSARGEWQPQHF. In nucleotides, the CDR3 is TGTGCCAGCAGCGCAAGGGGTGAATGGCAGCCCCAGCATTTT.

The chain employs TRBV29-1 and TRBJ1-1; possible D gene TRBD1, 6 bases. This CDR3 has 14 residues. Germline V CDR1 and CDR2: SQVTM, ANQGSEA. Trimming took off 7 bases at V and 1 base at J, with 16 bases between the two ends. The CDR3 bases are TGCAGCGGCTTAGTGGGGGCCCCGAACACTGAAGCTTTCTTT. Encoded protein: CSGLVGAPNTEAFF.

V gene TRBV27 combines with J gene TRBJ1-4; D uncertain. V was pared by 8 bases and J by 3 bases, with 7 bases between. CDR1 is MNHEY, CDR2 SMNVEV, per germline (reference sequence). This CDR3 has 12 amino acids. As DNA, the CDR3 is TGTGCCAGCGGGCGCTCTAATGAAAAACTGTTTTTT. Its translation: CASGRSNEKLFF. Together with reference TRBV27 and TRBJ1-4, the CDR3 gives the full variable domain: EAQVTQNPRYLITVTGKKLTVTCSQNMNHEYMSWYRQDPGLGLRQIYYSMNVEVTDKGDVPEGYKVSRKEKRNFPLILESPSPNQTSLYFCASGRSNEKLFFGSGTQLSVL.

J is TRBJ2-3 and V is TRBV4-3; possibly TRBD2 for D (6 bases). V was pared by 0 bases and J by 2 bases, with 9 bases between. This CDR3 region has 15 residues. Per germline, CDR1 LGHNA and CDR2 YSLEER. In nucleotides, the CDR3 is TGCGCCAGCAGCCAAGAGTTAGCGGACACAGATACGCAGTATTTT. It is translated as CASSQELADTDTQYF.

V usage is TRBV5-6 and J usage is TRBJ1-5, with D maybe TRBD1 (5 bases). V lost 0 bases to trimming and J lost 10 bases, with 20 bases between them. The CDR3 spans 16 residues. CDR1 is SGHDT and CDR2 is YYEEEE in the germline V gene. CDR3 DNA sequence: TGTGCCAGCAGCTTGGGTTCGCACCGGGACGAGAAACCCCAGCATTTT. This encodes CASSLGSHRDEKPQHF. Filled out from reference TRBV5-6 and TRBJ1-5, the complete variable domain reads DAGVTQSPTHLIKTRGQQVTLRCSPKSGHDTVSWYQQALGQGPQFIFQYYEEEERQRGNFPDRFSGHQFPNYSSELNVNALLLGDSALYLCASSLGSHRDEKPQHFGDGTRLSIL.

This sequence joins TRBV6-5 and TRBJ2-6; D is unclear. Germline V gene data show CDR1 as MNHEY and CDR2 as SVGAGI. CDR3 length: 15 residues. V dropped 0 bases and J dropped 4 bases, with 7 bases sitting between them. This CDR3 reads CASSYSVTGANVLTF. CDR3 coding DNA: TGTGCCAGCAGTTACTCTGTCACCGGGGCCAACGTCCTGACTTTC.